This T cell receptor (beta chain) stems from a study of shared clonotypes between healthy human individuals. This clone was observed many times. The assay was immunoSEQ multiplex PCR, and TCRdb's table has in-frame clones only and misses some. The sample yields roughly 1,100,000 clones, around 74% seen once. Germline-derived CDR1 and CDR2 are KGHSH and LQKENI. This CDR3 is built from 15 residues. Trimming took off 3 bases at V and 1 base at J, with 12 bases between the two ends. The sequenced material came from memory CD4+ T cells sorted from blood. The subset was: CD45RA-negative fraction. The sequence derives from a man aged 18-30 years in good health. The genes are TRBV18 and TRBJ1-2; D gene ambiguous. The CDR3 loop reads CASSPPSYINYGYTF. The CDR3 nucleotides read TGTGCCAGCTCACCCCCTTCCTATATTAACTATGGCTACACCTTC.